Detailed here is one T cell receptor beta chain. Its target is not known. This record belongs to a study of cytotoxic CD8 clonotypes in ibrutinib-treated CLL. Targeted sequencing depth ranged from 1 in 200,000 to 1 in 1 million T cells. The repertoire was sequenced with immunoSEQ multiplex PCR; TCRdb's copy has only in-frame clones and lacks some. In the table there are around 150,000 clones, 80% of which are singletons. The CDR3 consists of 13 residues. Germline assignment: CDR1 SEHNR and CDR2 FQNEAQ (reference sequence). The V gene lost 8 bases and the J gene lost 5 bases, with 12 bases spanning the gap. Study results and limitations: Once treatment began, public clonotypes, which were uncommon, contracted or stayed stable. Clonality increased at ibrutinib response, then returned toward baseline at progression.

The TCR was taken from a human donor with chronic lymphocytic leukemia. This specimen was PBMCs, taken after 36 months of ibrutinib treatment. The chain joins TRBV7-9 to TRBJ1-4, with D maybe TRBD1 (5 bases). In nucleotides, the CDR3 is TGTGCCAGCGGGACGGGGGGGAATGAAAAACTGTTTTTT. It codes for CASGTGGNEKLFF.